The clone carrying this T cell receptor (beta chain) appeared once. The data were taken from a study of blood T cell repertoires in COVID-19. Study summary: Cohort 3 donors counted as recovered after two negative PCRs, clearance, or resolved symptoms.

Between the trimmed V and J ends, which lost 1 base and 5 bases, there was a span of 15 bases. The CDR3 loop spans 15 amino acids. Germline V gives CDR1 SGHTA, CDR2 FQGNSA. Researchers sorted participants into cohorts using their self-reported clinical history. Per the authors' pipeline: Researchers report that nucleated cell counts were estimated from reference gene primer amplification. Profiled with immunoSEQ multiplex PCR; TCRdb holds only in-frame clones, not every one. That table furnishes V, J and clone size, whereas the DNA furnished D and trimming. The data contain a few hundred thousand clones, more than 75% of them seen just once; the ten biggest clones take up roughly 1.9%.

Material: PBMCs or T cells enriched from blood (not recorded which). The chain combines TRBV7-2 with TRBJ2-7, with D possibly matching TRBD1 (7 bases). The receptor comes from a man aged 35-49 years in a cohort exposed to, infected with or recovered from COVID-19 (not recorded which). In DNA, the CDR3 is TGTGCCAGCAGCTTAGTGCCAGGGGGGATGAACGAGCAGTACTTC. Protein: CASSLVPGGMNEQYF.